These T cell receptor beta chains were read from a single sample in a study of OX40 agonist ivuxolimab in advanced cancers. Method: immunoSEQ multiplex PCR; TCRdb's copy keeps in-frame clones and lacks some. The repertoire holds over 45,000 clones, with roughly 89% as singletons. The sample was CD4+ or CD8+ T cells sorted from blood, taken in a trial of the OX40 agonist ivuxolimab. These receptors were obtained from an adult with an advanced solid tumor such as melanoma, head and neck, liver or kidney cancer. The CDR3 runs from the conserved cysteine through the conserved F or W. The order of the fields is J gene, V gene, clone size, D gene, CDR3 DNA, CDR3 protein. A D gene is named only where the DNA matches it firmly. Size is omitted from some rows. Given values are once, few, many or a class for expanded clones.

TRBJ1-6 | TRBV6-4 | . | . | TGTGCCAGCAGTGACTCGGGTCAGAGTAGCTCCTATAATTCACCCCTCCACTTT | CASSDSGQSSSYNSPLHF
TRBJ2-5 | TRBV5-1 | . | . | TGCGCCAGCAGCTTGAATCCGGGGGGCCTTGAGACCCAGTACTTC | CASSLNPGGLETQYF
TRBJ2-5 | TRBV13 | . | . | TGTGCCAGCAGCTTAAGGGGGGAGACCCAGTACTTC | CASSLRGETQYF
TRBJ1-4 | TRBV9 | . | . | TGTGCCAGCTCTAGGCTAACTCAGGGTGAAAAACTGTTTTTT | CASSRLTQGEKLFF
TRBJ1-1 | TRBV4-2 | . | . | TGTGCCAGCAGCCCGAAAGACAGTTTACTACCGAAAGCTTTCTTT | CASSPKDSLLPKAFF
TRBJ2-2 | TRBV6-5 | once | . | TGTGCCAGCAAGTGGGGAGGGGGTACCGGGGAGCTGTTTTTT | CASKWGGGTGELFF
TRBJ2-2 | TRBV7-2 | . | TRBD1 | TGTGCCAGCAGCTTAGTGGGACAGGCGCGCACCGGGGAGCTGTTTTTT | CASSLVGQARTGELFF
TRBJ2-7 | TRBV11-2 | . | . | TGTGCCAGCAGCTTAGATCCGGGGCTTGTAGGGGACGAGCAGTACTTC | CASSLDPGLVGDEQYF
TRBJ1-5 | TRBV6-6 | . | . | TGTGCCAGCAGTGCGGGAGATCAGCCCCAGCATTTT | CASSAGDQPQHF
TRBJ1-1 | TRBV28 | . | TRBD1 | TGTGCCAGCAGTCTCGGACAGGGACGGGGGATGAACACTGAAGCTTTCTTT | CASSLGQGRGMNTEAFF
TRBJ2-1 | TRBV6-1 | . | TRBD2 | TGTGCCATCAGTGAACGGACTAGCGGGAGTGGAAATGAGCAGTTCTTC | CAISERTSGSGNEQFF
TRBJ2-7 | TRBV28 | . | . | TGTGCCAGCGGGGGGACCTACGAGCAGTACTTC | CASGGTYEQYF
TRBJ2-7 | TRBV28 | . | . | TGTGCCAGCAGTTTCACAGGCTCTAAGGACGAGCAGTACTTC | CASSFTGSKDEQYF
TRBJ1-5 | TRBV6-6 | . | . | TGTGCCAGCAGATACCAGGGGAATCAGCCCCAGCATTTT | CASRYQGNQPQHF
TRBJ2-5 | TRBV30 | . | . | TGTGCCTGGAGTAAAGTGAGGGACATCCAGGAGACCCAGTACTTC | CAWSKVRDIQETQYF
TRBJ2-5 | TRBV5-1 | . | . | TGCGCCAGCAGCTTGCTAGAGGCCCAAGAGACCCAGTACTTC | CASSLLEAQETQYF
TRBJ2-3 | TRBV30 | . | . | TGTGCCTGGAGCCCTGGGCATGATACGCAGTATTTT | CAWSPGHDTQYF
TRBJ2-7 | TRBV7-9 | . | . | TGTGCCAGCAGCTTAAGACGCATGGGGGCTGAGGAGCAGTACTTC | CASSLRRMGAEEQYF
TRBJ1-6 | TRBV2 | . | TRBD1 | TGTGCCAGCAGAGCCGGACAGGGTTGGGGTAATTCACCCCTCCACTTT | CASRAGQGWGNSPLHF
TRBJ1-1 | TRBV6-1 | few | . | TGTGCCAGCTGGGACACAGACGTAGTTGAAGCTTTCTTT | CASWDTDVVEAFF
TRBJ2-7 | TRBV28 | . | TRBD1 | TGTGCCAGCAGTAACTACGGGACAGGGGCCTACGAGCAGTACTTC | CASSNYGTGAYEQYF
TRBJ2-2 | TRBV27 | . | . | TGTGCCAGCAGTCTACTCGGGGCTAACACCGGGGAGCTGTTTTTT | CASSLLGANTGELFF
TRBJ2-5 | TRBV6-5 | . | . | TGTGCCAGCAGTAAAATCCGACAGCCCCAAGAGACCCAGTACTTC | CASSKIRQPQETQYF
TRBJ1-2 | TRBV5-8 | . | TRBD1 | TGTGCCAGCAGCTCGTACAGGGGGGCGCATGGCTACACCTTC | CASSSYRGAHGYTF
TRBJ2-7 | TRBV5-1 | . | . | TGCGCCAGCAGCTCCGGGGGCCCCTACGAGCAGTACTTC | CASSSGGPYEQYF
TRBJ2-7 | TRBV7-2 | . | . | TGTGCCAGCAGCTTGTCGCAGGCCTCCTACGAGCAGTACTTC | CASSLSQASYEQYF
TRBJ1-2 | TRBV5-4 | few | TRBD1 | TGTGCCAGCAGGTTCGCACGGGACAGAGATGGCTACACCTTC | CASRFARDRDGYTF
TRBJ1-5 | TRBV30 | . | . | TGTGCCTGGAGTGTACCTGGCAATCAGCCCCAGCATTTT | CAWSVPGNQPQHF
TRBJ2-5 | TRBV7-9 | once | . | TGTGCCAGCAGCCCAAGAGGGAGCAGGGAAGAGACCCAGTACTTC | CASSPRGSREETQYF
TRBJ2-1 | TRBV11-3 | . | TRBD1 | TGTGCCAGCAGCTTAGGAGGGGGCGATGAGCAGTTCTTC | CASSLGGGDEQFF
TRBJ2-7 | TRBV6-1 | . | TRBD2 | TGTGCCAGCATGTGGGGGACTAGCGGGTACGAGCAGTACTTC | CASMWGTSGYEQYF
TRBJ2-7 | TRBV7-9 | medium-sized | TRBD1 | TGTGCCAGCAGCACCGACCGGGACAGACTATACGAGCAGTACTTC | CASSTDRDRLYEQYF
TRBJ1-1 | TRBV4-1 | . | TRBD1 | TGCGCCAGCAAAACCGGGACAGGGGTGATTGAACGAACTGAAGCTTTCTTT | CASKTGTGVIERTEAFF
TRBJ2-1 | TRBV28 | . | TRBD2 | TGTGCCAGCAGTCTAGTGACTAGCGGGAGCCACAATGAGCAGTTCTTC | CASSLVTSGSHNEQFF
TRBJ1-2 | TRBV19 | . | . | TGTGCCAGTCAACTGAGTGGCAGGGGAGCTAACTATGGCTACACCTTC | CASQLSGRGANYGYTF
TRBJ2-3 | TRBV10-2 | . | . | TGCGCCAGCAGTGGGACAGTTAGCACAGATACGCAGTATTTT | CASSGTVSTDTQYF
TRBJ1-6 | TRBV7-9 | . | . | TGTGCCAGCAGCAGGGACCGATATAATTCACCCCTCCACTTT | CASSRDRYNSPLHF
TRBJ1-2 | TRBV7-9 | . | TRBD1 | TGTGCCAGCAGCTTAGGTGGTGTTTGGACAGGAGAGAACTATGGCTACACCTTC | CASSLGGVWTGENYGYTF
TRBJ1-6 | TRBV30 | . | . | TGTGCCTGGAGATACGGGGGTCAACATTCACCCCTCCACTTT | CAWRYGGQHSPLHF
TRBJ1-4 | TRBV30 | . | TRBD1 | TGTGCCTGGACAGGGGGCCTTGCGGAAAAACTGTTTTTT | CAWTGGLAEKLFF
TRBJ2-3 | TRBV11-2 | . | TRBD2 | TGTGCCAGCAGCTCGGGACTAGCGGGAGTTGCAGATACGCAGTATTTT | CASSSGLAGVADTQYF
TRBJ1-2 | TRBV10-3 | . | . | TGTGCCATCAGTGAGTGGATCCAGGGACGCCATGGCTACACCTTC | CAISEWIQGRHGYTF
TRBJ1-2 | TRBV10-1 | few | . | TGCGCCAGCAGGGACACCCGAGTGTATGGCTACACCTTC | CASRDTRVYGYTF
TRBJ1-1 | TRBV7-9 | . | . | TGTGCCAGCAGCCCTTTTTTCAACACTGAAGCTTTCTTT | CASSPFFNTEAFF
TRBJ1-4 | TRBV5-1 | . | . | TGCGCCAGCAGCTTTAAGATGGCAACTAATGAAAAACTGTTTTTT | CASSFKMATNEKLFF
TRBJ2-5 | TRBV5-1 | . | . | TGCGCCAGCAGCTTGGGCACCCAAGAGACCCAGTACTTC | CASSLGTQETQYF
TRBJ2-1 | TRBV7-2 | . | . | TGTGCCAGCAGCCTTAACAGCAACTCCTACAATGAGCAGTTCTTC | CASSLNSNSYNEQFF
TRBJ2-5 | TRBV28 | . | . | TGTGCCAGCAGTTCTATAGGTGGAGAGACCCAGTACTTC | CASSSIGGETQYF